The text below deals with one T cell receptor (beta chain). The CDR3 sequence is 15 residues long. Trimming pared 5 bases from V and 7 bases from J, leaving 15 bases between. Germline V lookup: CDR1 LNHDA, CDR2 SQIVND (reference sequence). Per the study methods: Amplification from reference gene primers served as the basis for estimated nucleated cell counts. The table came from immunoSEQ multiplex PCR; TCRdb's copy has only in-frame clones and leaves some out. The V and J calls and clone size were taken over from that table, and D and trimming were inferred from the DNA. The table has approximately 210,000 clones, 82% seen once. These data are taken from a study of blood T cell repertoires in COVID-19. The wider study: Samples representing acute and convalescent COVID-19 were sourced from the United States, Italy and Spain. T cells, B-cell-depleted T cells, or PBMCs provided the cDNA or gDNA that served as material.

Sequencing was done on a sample of peripheral blood. The chain joins TRBV19 to TRBJ1-6, with D tentatively TRBD1 (6 bases). The TCR comes from a woman older than 75 with acute or convalescent COVID-19. The CDR3 loop reads CASSLNREFNSPLHF. Here the CDR3 DNA reads TGTGCCAGTAGTCTTAACAGGGAGTTCAATTCACCCCTCCACTTT.